This T cell receptor beta chain is from a study of OX40 agonist ivuxolimab in advanced cancers. Study overall: Patients were given ivuxolimab, an antibody that agonizes OX40 (CD134). Patients with hepatocellular carcinoma, melanoma, renal cell or head and neck cancer made up the dose-escalation patients. Findings of the study overall: On average, a greater number of expanded clones characterised CD8+ T cells relative to CD4+.

Germline CDR1 reads SGDLS; CDR2 reads YYNGEE. The CDR3 has 13 amino acids. V gave up 3 bases and J gave up 4 bases, with 11 bases separating them. Libraries were prepared by immunoSEQ multiplex PCR; TCRdb keeps only in-frame clonotypes and omits some of them. The sample lists approximately 49,000 clones, 85% seen once, with about a fifth in the top ten. Anyone with autoimmune disease history or systemic immunosuppression was excluded. As to this clone: Its antigen is unidentified.

The source of this sequence is an adult with an advanced solid tumor such as melanoma, head and neck, liver or kidney cancer. The V and J genes are TRBV9 and TRBJ2-7; TRBD2 is a possible D gene (6 bases). Here the sequenced sample was CD4+ or CD8+ T cells sorted from blood, taken in a trial of the OX40 agonist ivuxolimab. This CDR3 reads CASSAFGGYEQYF. In DNA form, the CDR3 reads TGTGCCAGCAGCGCGTTTGGGGGGTACGAGCAGTACTTC.